A single sample is the source of the 9 T cell receptor delta chains below, sequenced in a study of Vδ1+ human thymocytes. Whole-study findings and limits: Highly polyclonal TRG and TRD repertoires with Gaussian CDR3 length distributions appeared in thymus.

Their specific antigens are unknown. Extracted RNA was reverse transcribed into cDNA. The CDR3 regions were amplified by multiplex PCR from V-gene primers to a constant-region primer. TCRdb re-processed the multiplex PCR reads via CATT. In the table there are 50,000 to 75,000 delta-chain clones, roughly 16% of which are singletons. Specimen: Vdelta1+ gamma-delta thymocytes from the thymus. Subset specified: FACS-sorted CD3+ TCRalphabeta- TCRVdelta1+ TCRVdelta2- thymocytes. The receptors were sampled from a girl under three years old who had congenital heart surgery.

This clone was seen a few times. The chain recombines TRDV1 with TRDJ1, with 13 bases aligning to TRDD3. The germline gives CDR1 TSWWSYY, CDR2 QGS. CDR3 size: 21 residues. J was trimmed by 1 base and V by 0 bases; bases with no gene match: 14. CDR3 nucleotide sequence: TGTGCTCTTGGGGAACTAGGACCCCTGACACTGGGGGATACGGGCACCGATAAACTCATCTTT. It codes for CALGELGPLTLGDTGTDKLIF.

This chain uses TRDV1 with TRDJ1; TRDD3 matches at 9 bases. CDR3 size: 19 residues. V trimming: 2 bases; J trimming: 7 bases; junction bases outside the gene matches: 20. Germline V gene data show CDR1 as TSWWSYY and CDR2 as QGS. CDR3 coding DNA: TGTGCTCTTGGGGAAGAACCCTCCAGGGGGATACACGGGGCCGCTAAACTCATCTTT. Protein: CALGEEPSRGIHGAAKLIF.

This rearrangement joins TRDV1 to TRDJ1; 9 nucleotides align to TRDD3. The CDR3 length is 19 residues. V shed 6 bases, J shed 4 bases, and the junction held 21 bases outside the gene matches. Germline V CDR1 and CDR2: TSWWSYY, QGS. The CDR3 DNA follows: TGTGCTCTTGGTCGACGTATCGGACGGGGATACGCACCGGGCGATAAACTCATCTTT. The encoded protein is CALGRRIGRGYAPGDKLIF.

The V gene is TRDV1, the J gene TRDJ1; the D is unclear. The CDR3 is made up of 13 amino acids. The germline gives CDR1 TSWWSYY, CDR2 QGS. Trimming took off 9 bases at V and 3 bases at J, with 14 bases between the two ends. The CDR3 sequence is CALATVTADKLIF. In nucleotides, the CDR3 is TGTGCTCTGGCTACGGTAACGGCCGATAAACTCATCTTT.

The rearrangement links TRDV1 to TRDJ1; TRDD3 aligns across 8 bases. V trimming: 2 bases; J trimming: 1 base; junction bases outside the gene matches: 36. The CDR3 totals 26 residues. CDR1 TSWWSYY and CDR2 QGS come from the germline V gene. CDR3 DNA: TGTGCTCTTGGGGAATCCGTCCAATTCCCTTGGTCCGTACTGGGGGTCAAAGGAGCCGTCACCGATAAACTCATCTTT. Its protein product is CALGESVQFPWSVLGVKGAVTDKLIF.

This chain uses TRDV1 with TRDJ1, with D unclear. CDR3 length equals 14 residues. Germline V lookup: CDR1 TSWWSYY, CDR2 QGS. The V gene lost 1 base and the J gene lost 7 bases, with 13 bases spanning the gap. The CDR3, as DNA: TGTGCTCTTGGGGAACATATTCCAGAGCTTAAACTCATCTTT. Amino acid sequence: CALGEHIPELKLIF.

The V gene is TRDV1, the J gene TRDJ1; D is possibly TRDD3 (7 bases). The germline CDR1 and CDR2 sequences are TSWWSYY and QGS. The CDR3 covers 20 residues. V shed 2 bases and J shed 2 bases, with 27 bases lying between them. In nucleotides, the CDR3 is TGTGCTCTTGGGGAATTTAATAAGGTCCTACGCGGGGGATTAACCGATAAACTCATCTTT. Protein: CALGEFNKVLRGGLTDKLIF.

Only a few counts were recorded for this clone. The chain couples TRDV1 to TRDJ1; 10 bases fit TRDD3. The germline CDR1 and CDR2 sequences are TSWWSYY and QGS. Trimming took 0 bases from V and 0 from J; bases not matched to a gene: 13. CDR3 length equals 20 residues. DNA for the CDR3: TGTGCTCTTGGGGAACTCAGGGGTACTGGGGGATCGTCTAACACCGATAAACTCATCTTT. This sequence encodes CALGELRGTGGSSNTDKLIF.

This clone has more than one count but fewer than ten. The chain combines TRDV1 with TRDJ1, with D possibly being TRDD3 (5 bases). V dropped 3 bases and J dropped 8 bases, with 25 bases sitting between them. Germline V lookup: CDR1 TSWWSYY, CDR2 QGS. This CDR3 is 17 amino acids long. CDR3 DNA: TGTGCTCTTGGGGATCCGCGGGCGGGGGGGCCGCGGGAGAAACTCATCTTT. Translation gives CALGDPRAGGPREKLIF.